This T cell receptor (beta chain) was sequenced in a study of cytomegalovirus exposure and HLA in healthy donors. Study findings and constraints: What a later analysis reportedly showed was that an Asian-associated ancestry cluster had fewer N-insertions than the roughly 720-donor mean. HLA-A and HLA-B allele assignments for most subjects were reportedly predicted accurately using TCR beta sequences.

A multiplex PCR was run with 60 Vbeta primers and 13 Jbeta primers. Sequenced by immunoSEQ multiplex PCR; TCRdb stores in-frame clones only, minus some. This sample's table reports about 43,000 clones. Details on this clone: Its antigen is undetermined.

The CDR3 extends over 16 amino acids. The ends lost 0 bases at V and 3 bases at J; junction bases unmatched: 3. Germline V lookup: CDR1 MNHEY, CDR2 SVGAGI. Material: PBMCs. This TCR was sampled from a woman between 25 and 40 years old in good health and CMV-seronegative. The gene calls are TRBV6-5 and TRBJ2-3; 10 bases are a match to TRBD2. CDR3 residues: CASSYSRTSGTDTQYF. The CDR3 nucleotides read TGTGCCAGCAGTTACTCGAGGACTAGCGGAACAGATACGCAGTATTTT.